The T cell receptor beta chain under discussion was sequenced for a study of OX40 agonist ivuxolimab in advanced cancers. Turning to the study itself: Every patient in dose escalation had hepatocellular carcinoma, melanoma, renal cell or head and neck cancer. The mean age was roughly 60 years, ranging from roughly 23 to 79, with around four fifths of participants male. Study-level results: Normalized T-cell clonal expansion was also low in some nonresponders. Antigen specificity remained undetermined for the expanded peripheral T cells.

The method was immunoSEQ multiplex PCR; TCRdb's version includes in-frame clones alone and lacks a portion of them. This sample has about 26,000 clones, with about four fifths found just once. Details on this clone: Its antigen is not identified.

This CDR3 has 14 residues. Germline V CDR1 and CDR2: KGHSH, LQKENI. V shed 3 bases, J shed 5 bases, and the junction held 3 bases outside the gene matches. This TCR came from an adult with an advanced solid tumor such as melanoma, head and neck, liver or kidney cancer. The specimen comprised CD4+ or CD8+ T cells sorted from blood, sampled in a trial of the OX40 agonist ivuxolimab. The J gene is TRBJ2-2, the V gene TRBV18; 7 bases match TRBD1. The CDR3 DNA reads as TGTGCCAGCTCACCCACAGGGGAAACCGGGGAGCTGTTTTTT. Amino acids: CASSPTGETGELFF.